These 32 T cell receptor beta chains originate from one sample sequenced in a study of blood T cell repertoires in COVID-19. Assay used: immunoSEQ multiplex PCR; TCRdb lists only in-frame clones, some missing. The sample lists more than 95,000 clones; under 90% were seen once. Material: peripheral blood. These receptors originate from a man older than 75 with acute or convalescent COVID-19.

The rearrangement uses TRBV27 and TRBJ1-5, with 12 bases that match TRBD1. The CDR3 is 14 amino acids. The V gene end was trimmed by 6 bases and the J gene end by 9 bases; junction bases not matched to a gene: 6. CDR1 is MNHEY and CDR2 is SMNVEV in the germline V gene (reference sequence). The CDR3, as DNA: TGTGCCAGCAGCCGGGGACAGGGGGCAAGGCCCCAGCATTTT. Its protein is CASSRGQGARPQHF.

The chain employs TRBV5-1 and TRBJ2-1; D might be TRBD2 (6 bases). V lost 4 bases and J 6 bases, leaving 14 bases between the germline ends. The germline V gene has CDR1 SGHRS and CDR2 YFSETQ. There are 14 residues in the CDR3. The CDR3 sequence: CASSRLTSGNEQFF. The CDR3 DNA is TGCGCCAGCAGCCGCTTGACTAGTGGCAATGAGCAGTTCTTC.

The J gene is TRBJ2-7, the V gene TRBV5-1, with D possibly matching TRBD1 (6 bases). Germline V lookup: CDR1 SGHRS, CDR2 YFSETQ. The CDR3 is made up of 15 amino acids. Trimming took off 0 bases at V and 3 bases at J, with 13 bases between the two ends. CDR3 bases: TGCGCCAGCAGCTTGGGGGACATTGATCTCTACGAGCAGTACTTC. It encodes CASSLGDIDLYEQYF. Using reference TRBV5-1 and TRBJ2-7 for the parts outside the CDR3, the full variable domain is KAGVTQTPRYLIKTRGQQVTLSCSPISGHRSVSWYQQTPGQGLQFLFEYFSETQRNKGNFPGRFSGRQFSNSRSEMNVSTLELGDSALYLCASSLGDIDLYEQYFGPGTRLTVT.

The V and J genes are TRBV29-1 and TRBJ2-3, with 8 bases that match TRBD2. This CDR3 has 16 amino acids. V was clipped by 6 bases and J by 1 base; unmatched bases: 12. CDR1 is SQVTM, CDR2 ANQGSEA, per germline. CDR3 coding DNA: TGCAGCGTGAAAGTGGTGGTAGCGGGACGCACAGATACGCAGTATTTT. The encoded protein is CSVKVVVAGRTDTQYF.

CDR3 loop: CASSLVAGGSYEQYF. CDR3 in DNA: TGTGCCAGCAGCTTAGTTGCAGGGGGGTCCTACGAGCAGTACTTC. The genes are TRBV7-6 and TRBJ2-7; possible D gene TRBD1, 7 bases. Looked up from germline, CDR1 is SGHVS and CDR2 is FNYEAQ. Trimming stripped 1 base from V and 1 base from J, with 11 bases between. The CDR3 is 15 amino acids.

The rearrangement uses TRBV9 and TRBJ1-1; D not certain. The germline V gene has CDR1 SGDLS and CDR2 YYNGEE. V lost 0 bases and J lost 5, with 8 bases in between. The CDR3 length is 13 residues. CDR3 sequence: CASSVEPWTEAFF. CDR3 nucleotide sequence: TGTGCCAGCAGCGTAGAGCCTTGGACTGAAGCTTTCTTT. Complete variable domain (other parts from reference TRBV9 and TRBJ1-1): DSGVTQTPKHLITATGQRVTLRCSPRSGDLSVYWYQQSLDQGLQFLIQYYNGEERAKGNILERFSAQQFPDLHSELNLSSLELGDSALYFCASSVEPWTEAFFGQGTRLTVV.

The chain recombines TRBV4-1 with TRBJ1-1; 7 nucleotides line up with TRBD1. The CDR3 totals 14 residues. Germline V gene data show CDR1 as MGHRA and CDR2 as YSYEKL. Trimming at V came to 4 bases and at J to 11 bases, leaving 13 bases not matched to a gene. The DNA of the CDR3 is TGCGCCAGCAGCCCCAGGGGGTCTGGGGCCCGGGCTTTCTTT. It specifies CASSPRGSGARAFF.

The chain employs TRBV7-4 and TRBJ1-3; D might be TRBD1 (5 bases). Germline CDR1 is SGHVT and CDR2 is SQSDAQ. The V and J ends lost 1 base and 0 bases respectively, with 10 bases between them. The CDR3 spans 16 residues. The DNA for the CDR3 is TGTGCCAGCAGCTTAGTCGAACAGGTCTCTGGAAACACCATATATTTT. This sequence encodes CASSLVEQVSGNTIYF. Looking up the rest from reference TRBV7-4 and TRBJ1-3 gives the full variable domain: GAGVSQSPRYKVAKRGRDVALRCDSISGHVTLYWYRQTLGQGSEVLTYSQSDAQRDKSGRPSGRFSAERPERSVSTLKIQRTEQGDSAVYLCASSLVEQVSGNTIYFGEGSWLTVV.

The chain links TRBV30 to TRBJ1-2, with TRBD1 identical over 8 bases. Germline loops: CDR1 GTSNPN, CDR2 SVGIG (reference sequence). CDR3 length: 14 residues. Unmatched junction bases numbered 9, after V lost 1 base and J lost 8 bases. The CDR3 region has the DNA TGTGCCTGGAGTGCCGACCGAGGACAGGGCGGCTACACCTTC. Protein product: CAWSADRGQGGYTF.

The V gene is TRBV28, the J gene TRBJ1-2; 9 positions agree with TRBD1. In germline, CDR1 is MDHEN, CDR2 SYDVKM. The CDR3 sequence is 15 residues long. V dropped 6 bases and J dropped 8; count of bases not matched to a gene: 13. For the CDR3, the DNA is TGTGCCAGCAGCTGGGACAGGGAACCCTTGGGAGGCTACACCTTC. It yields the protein CASSWDREPLGGYTF.

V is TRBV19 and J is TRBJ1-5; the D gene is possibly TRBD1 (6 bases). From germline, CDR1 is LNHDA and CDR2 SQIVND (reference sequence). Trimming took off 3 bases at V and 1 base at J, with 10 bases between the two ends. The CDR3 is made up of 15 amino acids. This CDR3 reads CASSIDRSSNQPQHF. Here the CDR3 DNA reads TGTGCCAGTAGTATCGACAGGAGCAGCAATCAGCCCCAGCATTTT.

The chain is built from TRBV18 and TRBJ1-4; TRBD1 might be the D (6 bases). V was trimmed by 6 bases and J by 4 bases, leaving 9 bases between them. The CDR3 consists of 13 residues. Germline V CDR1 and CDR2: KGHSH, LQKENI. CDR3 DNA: TGTGCCAGCTCCGGACAGAATAATGAAAAACTGTTTTTT. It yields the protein CASSGQNNEKLFF.

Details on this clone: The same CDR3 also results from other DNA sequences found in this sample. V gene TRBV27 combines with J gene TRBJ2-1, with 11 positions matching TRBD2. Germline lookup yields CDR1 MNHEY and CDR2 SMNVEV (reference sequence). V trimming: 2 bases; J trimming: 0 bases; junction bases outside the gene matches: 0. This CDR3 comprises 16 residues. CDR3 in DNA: TGTGCCAGCAGTTTAACTAGCGGGAGCTCCTACAATGAGCAGTTCTTC. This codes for CASSLTSGSSYNEQFF.

CDR3 in amino acids: CASSSYRAYTEAFF. Written as DNA, the CDR3 is TGTGCCAGCAGTTCCTACAGGGCCTACACTGAAGCTTTCTTT. The chain uses TRBV6-5 and TRBJ1-1; weak D call: TRBD1 (6 bases). The CDR3 covers 14 residues. The germline gives CDR1 MNHEY, CDR2 SVGAGI. Trimming removed 4 bases at V and 3 bases at J, with 12 bases between.

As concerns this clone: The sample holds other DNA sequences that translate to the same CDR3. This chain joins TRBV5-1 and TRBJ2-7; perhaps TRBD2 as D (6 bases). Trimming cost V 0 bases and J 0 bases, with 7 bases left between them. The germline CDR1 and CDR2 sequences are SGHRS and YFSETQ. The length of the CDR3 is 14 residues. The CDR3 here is CASSLDGSSYEQYF. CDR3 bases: TGCGCCAGCAGCTTGGACGGGAGCTCCTACGAGCAGTACTTC.

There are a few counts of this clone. In DNA, the CDR3 is TGTGCCAGCAGCTTAGGTAAGACCCGGCGGGGTGAGCAGTTCTTC. This codes for CASSLGKTRRGEQFF. V gene TRBV7-2 combines with J gene TRBJ2-1; D possibly corresponds to TRBD2 (6 bases). V gave up 1 base and J gave up 9 bases, with 16 bases separating them. Germline CDR1 SGHTA, CDR2 FQGNSA. The CDR3 contains 15 residues. Complete variable domain (other parts from reference TRBV7-2 and TRBJ2-1): GAGVSQSPSNKVTEKGKDVELRCDPISGHTALYWYRQSLGQGLEFLIYFQGNSAPDKSGLPSDRFSAERTGGSVSTLTIQRTQQEDSAVYLCASSLGKTRRGEQFFGPGTRLTVL.

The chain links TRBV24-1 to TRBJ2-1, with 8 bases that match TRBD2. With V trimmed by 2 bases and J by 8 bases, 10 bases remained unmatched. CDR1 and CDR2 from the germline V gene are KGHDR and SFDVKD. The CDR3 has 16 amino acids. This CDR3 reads CATSDSGTRDAHEQFF. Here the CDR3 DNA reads TGTGCCACCAGTGATTCTGGGACTAGGGACGCCCATGAGCAGTTCTTC.

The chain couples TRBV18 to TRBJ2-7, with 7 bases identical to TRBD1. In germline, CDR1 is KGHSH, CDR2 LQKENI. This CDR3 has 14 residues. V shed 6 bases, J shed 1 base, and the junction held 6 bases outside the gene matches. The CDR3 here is CASSPDRDSYEQYF. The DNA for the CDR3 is TGTGCCAGCTCCCCCGACAGGGATTCCTACGAGCAGTACTTC.

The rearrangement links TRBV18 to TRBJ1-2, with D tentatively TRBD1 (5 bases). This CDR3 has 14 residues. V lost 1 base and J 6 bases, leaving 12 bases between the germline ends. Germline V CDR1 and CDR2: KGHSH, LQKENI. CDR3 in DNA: TGTGCCAGCTCACCACAGATACAGGCTGATGGCTACACCTTC. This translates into CASSPQIQADGYTF.

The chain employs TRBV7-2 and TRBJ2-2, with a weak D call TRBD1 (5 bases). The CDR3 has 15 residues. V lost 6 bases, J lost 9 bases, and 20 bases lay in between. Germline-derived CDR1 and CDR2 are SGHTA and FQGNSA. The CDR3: CASRDLSGSGRELFF. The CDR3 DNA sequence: TGTGCCAGCAGGGACCTCTCAGGGTCTGGCCGGGAGCTGTTTTTT.

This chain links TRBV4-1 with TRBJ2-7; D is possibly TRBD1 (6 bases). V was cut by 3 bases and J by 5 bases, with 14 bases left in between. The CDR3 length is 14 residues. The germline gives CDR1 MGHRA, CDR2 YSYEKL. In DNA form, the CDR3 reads TGCGCCAGCAGCCACCCGGGGACACCAAACGAGCAGTACTTC. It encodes CASSHPGTPNEQYF.

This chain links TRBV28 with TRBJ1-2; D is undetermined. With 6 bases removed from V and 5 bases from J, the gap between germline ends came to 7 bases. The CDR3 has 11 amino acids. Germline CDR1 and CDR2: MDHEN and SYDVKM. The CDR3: CASSFRYGYTF. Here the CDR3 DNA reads TGTGCCAGCAGCTTCCGTTATGGCTACACCTTC.

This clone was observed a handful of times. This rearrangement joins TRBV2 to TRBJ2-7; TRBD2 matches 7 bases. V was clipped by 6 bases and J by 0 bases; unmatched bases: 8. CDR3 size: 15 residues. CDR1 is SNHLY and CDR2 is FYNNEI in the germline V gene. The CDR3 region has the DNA TGTGCCAGCAGCCAAGAGCGGGGACTCTCCTACGAGCAGTACTTC. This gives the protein CASSQERGLSYEQYF.

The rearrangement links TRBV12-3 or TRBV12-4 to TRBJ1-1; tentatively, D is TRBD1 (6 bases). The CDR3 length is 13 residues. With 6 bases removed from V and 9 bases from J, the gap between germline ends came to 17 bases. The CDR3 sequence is CASSRTAKEQAFF. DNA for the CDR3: TGTGCCAGCAGCAGGACAGCGAAAGAACAAGCTTTCTTT.

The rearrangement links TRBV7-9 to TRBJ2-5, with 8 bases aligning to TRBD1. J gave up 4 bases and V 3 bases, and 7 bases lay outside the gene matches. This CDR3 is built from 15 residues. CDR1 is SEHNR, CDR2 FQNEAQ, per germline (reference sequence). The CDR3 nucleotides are TGTGCCAGCAGCTTGACAGGGGCGACCACAGAGACCCAGTACTTC. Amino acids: CASSLTGATTETQYF.

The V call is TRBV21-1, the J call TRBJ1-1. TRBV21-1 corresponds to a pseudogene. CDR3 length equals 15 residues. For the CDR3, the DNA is TGTGCCAGCAGCTCCTCCGGGACTAGGAACACTGAAGCTTTCTTT. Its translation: CASSSSGTRNTEAFF.

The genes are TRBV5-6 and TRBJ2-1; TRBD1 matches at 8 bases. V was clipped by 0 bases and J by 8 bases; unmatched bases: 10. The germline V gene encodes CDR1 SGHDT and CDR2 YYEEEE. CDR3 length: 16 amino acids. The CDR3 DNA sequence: TGTGCCAGCAGCTTGGGGGGTGGACAGGGTAGAGATGAGCAGTTCTTC. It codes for CASSLGGGQGRDEQFF.

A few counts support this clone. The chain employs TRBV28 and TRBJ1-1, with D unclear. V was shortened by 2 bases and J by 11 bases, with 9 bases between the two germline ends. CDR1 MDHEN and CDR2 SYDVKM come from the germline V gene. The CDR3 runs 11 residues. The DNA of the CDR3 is TGTGCCAGCAGTTTAGGACGCGGGGCTTTCTTT. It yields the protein CASSLGRGAFF.

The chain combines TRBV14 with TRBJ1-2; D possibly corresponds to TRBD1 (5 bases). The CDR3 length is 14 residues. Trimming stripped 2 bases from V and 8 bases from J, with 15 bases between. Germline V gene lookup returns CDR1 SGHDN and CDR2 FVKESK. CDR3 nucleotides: TGTGCCAGCAGCCAATCCGGCGGGGCGCGGGGCTACACCTTC. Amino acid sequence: CASSQSGGARGYTF.

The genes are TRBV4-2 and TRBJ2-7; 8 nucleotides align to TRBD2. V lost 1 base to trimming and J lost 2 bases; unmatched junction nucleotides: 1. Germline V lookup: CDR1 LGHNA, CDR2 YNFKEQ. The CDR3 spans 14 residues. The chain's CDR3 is CASSQAGGAYEQYF. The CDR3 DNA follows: TGTGCCAGCAGCCAAGCGGGGGGGGCCTACGAGCAGTACTTC.

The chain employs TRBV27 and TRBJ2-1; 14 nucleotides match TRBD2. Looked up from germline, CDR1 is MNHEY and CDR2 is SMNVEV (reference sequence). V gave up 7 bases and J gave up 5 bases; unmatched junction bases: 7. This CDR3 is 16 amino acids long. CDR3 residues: CASTLRGLAGDNEQFF. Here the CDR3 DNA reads TGTGCCAGCACCCTCAGGGGACTAGCGGGAGACAATGAGCAGTTCTTC.

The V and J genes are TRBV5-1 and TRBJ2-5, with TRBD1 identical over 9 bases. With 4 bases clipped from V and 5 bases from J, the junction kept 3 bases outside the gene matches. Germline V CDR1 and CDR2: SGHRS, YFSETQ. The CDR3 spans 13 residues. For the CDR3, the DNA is TGCGCCAGCAGCCGGGACAGGGTTGAGACCCAGTACTTC. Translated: CASSRDRVETQYF.